This TCR beta chain comes out of a study of T-cell memory formation after mild COVID-19. Across the study: TCR clusters mostly belonged to single donors.

This CDR3 has 12 amino acids. The ends were cut back, 6 bases at V and 10 bases at J, with 15 bases in the middle. Per the germline V gene, CDR1 is MNHEY and CDR2 is SVGAGI. This clonotype showed up just a few times. Its antigen remains unknown. Via MiXCR, TCRdb re-called the 5' RACE reads, giving one row per CDR3 protein. The sample yields hundreds of thousands of distinct CDR3 sequences, around a quarter seen once. Points from the study as a whole: Clones contracting over day 15 to 85 were CD4/CD8 balanced, with later expanders leaning CD4+. In pre-infection memory, a portion of responding clones appeared, which suggested that cross-reactive memory joined. Contracting CD4+ clones lay largely in CM and EM, with CD8+ ones residing in EMRA.

Sequenced: PBMCs or a T cell subset sorted from them (not recorded which). The chain is built from TRBV6-5 and TRBJ2-5; D ambiguous. This TCR was sampled from an adult woman who had mild COVID-19 (a few samples of this study predate the infection). Cell type and time point are not known. The CDR3 bases are TGTGCCAGCAGCAACACGGCGTCGGACCAGTACTTC. This translates into CASSNTASDQYF.